This entry is about one T cell receptor (beta chain). Antigen unknown. The V and J ends lost 3 bases and 12 bases respectively, with 18 bases between them. CDR3 length: 14 amino acids. Germline-derived CDR1 and CDR2 are SEHNR and FQNEAQ (reference sequence). These data belong to a study of cytomegalovirus exposure and HLA in healthy donors. Study-level results: Earlier findings revealed that most TCR beta V segments proved productive either about 87% or about 30% of the time. In a later analysis, V- and J-gene trimming of beta chains associated with a DCLRE1C missense variant, replicated independently. TCR beta chains numbering some 160 were designated cytomegalovirus-associated.

Healthy bone marrow donors made up the cohort. The study ran its PCR with 60 Vbeta and 13 Jbeta primers. TCRdb's copy holds only in-frame clones and misses some; the assay was immunoSEQ multiplex PCR. The sample yields about 120,000 clones, 79% seen once. The TCR sequence derives from a man aged 25 to 40 in good health and CMV-seropositive. The V call is TRBV7-9, the J call TRBJ2-1; possibly TRBD2 for D (6 bases). Sequenced: PBMCs. The CDR3 region has the DNA TGTGCCAGCAGCTTGGTCTCTGGCGGGGTAGGGCAGTTCTTC. Translating gives CASSLVSGGVGQFF.